The 16 T cell receptor beta chains below all came from one sample that was sequenced in a study of blood T cell repertoires in COVID-19. Libraries were prepared by immunoSEQ multiplex PCR; TCRdb keeps only in-frame clonotypes and omits some of them. The data hold 35,000 to 50,000 clones, with 85% to 90% observed a single time. The specimen sequenced was peripheral blood. Receptor source: a man aged 50 to 59 with active COVID-19.

The chain links TRBV3-1 (or the pseudogene TRBV3-2) to TRBJ2-3; D gene uncertain. Per the germline V gene, CDR1 is LGHDT and CDR2 is YNNKEL (reference sequence). There are 16 residues in the CDR3. Trimming took 0 bases from V and 4 from J, leaving 14 bases between them. The CDR3 region is CASSQDRSFSPDTQYF. DNA for the CDR3: TGTGCCAGCAGCCAAGATAGATCATTTTCACCAGATACGCAGTATTTT.

This clone was counted between two and nine times. This rearrangement joins TRBV2 to TRBJ2-5, with 7 bases matching TRBD1. The CDR3 has 13 residues. V shed 5 bases and J 1 base; nucleotides not matched to a gene: 1. The germline gives CDR1 SNHLY, CDR2 FYNNEI. The CDR3 DNA sequence: TGTGCCAGCAGTCGGGACAGCCAAGAGACCCAGTACTTC. It encodes CASSRDSQETQYF.

The chain links TRBV6-4 to TRBJ2-3, with 12 bases aligning to TRBD2. Germline assignment: CDR1 MRHNA and CDR2 SNTAGT. CDR3 length equals 16 residues. The V segment lost 5 bases and the J segment 4 bases; nucleotides outside the gene matches: 7. The CDR3 bases are TGTGCCAGCAGTCCCCAGGGACTAGCGGGCGCAGATACGCAGTATTTT. The encoded protein is CASSPQGLAGADTQYF.

The chain combines TRBV27 with TRBJ1-6, with unresolved D. Germline lookup yields CDR1 MNHEY and CDR2 SMNVEV (reference sequence). CDR3 size: 15 residues. V shed 4 bases and J shed 7 bases, with 14 bases lying between them. The CDR3 nucleotides are TGTGCCAGCAGTTCAATGAGGGCCAAGAATTCACCCCTCCACTTT. Its protein is CASSSMRAKNSPLHF.

This chain links TRBV9 with TRBJ1-3; D is undetermined. CDR1 is SGDLS and CDR2 is YYNGEE in the germline V gene. The CDR3 is made up of 15 amino acids. V lost 0 bases, J lost 0 bases, and 7 bases lay in between. The DNA for the CDR3 is TGTGCCAGCAGCGTAGACGGTTTCTCTGGAAACACCATATATTTT. Its protein product is CASSVDGFSGNTIYF.

This rearrangement joins TRBV21-1 to TRBJ1-4; the table's TRBD1 call for D was not verified on the DNA. TRBV21-1 is deemed a pseudogene. This CDR3 has 14 amino acids. The CDR3 bases are TGTGCCAGCAGCAAAGGGGGACACTCGAGGCAACTGTTTTTT. Its protein is CASSKGGHSRQLFF.

The chain carries TRBV3-1 (or the pseudogene TRBV3-2) and TRBJ2-1, with 10 bases fitting TRBD2. The germline V gene has CDR1 LGHDT and CDR2 YNNKEL (reference sequence). The trim removed 0 bases at V and 4 bases at J, leaving 21 bases unmatched. The CDR3 is made up of 22 amino acids. The CDR3 loop is CASSQDRAGGHTENPTYNEQFF. The CDR3 region has the DNA TGTGCCAGCAGCCAAGATCGAGCGGGGGGGCACACCGAAAACCCGACATACAATGAGCAGTTCTTC.

Notes on this clone: This sample includes further DNA sequences coding for the same CDR3. The chain combines TRBV3-1 (or the pseudogene TRBV3-2) with TRBJ2-7; D may be TRBD1 (6 bases). This CDR3 is built from 15 residues. The germline V gene has CDR1 LGHDT and CDR2 YNNKEL (reference sequence). V lost 4 bases, J lost 1 base, and 14 bases lay in between. The DNA for the CDR3 is TGTGCCAGCAGCCGGGGGCTCGGGGATTCCTACGAGCAGTACTTC. This encodes CASSRGLGDSYEQYF.

This chain links TRBV19 with TRBJ1-2, with D possibly being TRBD1 (5 bases). CDR3 length: 13 amino acids. Looked up from germline, CDR1 is LNHDA and CDR2 is SQIVND (reference sequence). Trimming removed 6 bases from V and 4 bases from J, with 12 bases in between. The chain's CDR3 is CASSSQRGYGYTF. The CDR3 DNA is TGTGCCAGTAGCTCACAAAGGGGCTATGGCTACACCTTC.

Only one count was recorded for this clone. This chain uses TRBV6-6 with TRBJ1-2; 8 bases align to TRBD1. Germline CDR1 reads MNHNY; CDR2 reads SVGAGI (reference sequence). Unmatched junction bases numbered 11, after V lost 7 bases and J lost 7 bases. The CDR3 is 14 residues long. The DNA for the CDR3 is TGTGCCAGCAATCTCGGACAGGGCCCTAGTGGCTACACCTTC. Translation gives CASNLGQGPSGYTF.

The gene calls are TRBV2 and TRBJ2-6; the D is unclear. CDR1 SNHLY and CDR2 FYNNEI come from the germline V gene. Trimming removed 4 bases at V and 2 bases at J, with 6 bases between. The CDR3 is made up of 14 amino acids. The CDR3 region has the DNA TGTGCCAGCAGTGGTGAGGCTGGGGCCAACGTCCTGACTTTC. It yields the protein CASSGEAGANVLTF.

The CDR3: CASSLPQGAADTQYF. The CDR3, as DNA: TGTGCCAGCAGCTTACCCCAGGGGGCCGCAGATACGCAGTATTTT. The chain uses TRBV7-9 and TRBJ2-3; 8 positions match TRBD1. The CDR3 extends over 15 amino acids. Germline CDR1 is SEHNR and CDR2 is FQNEAQ (reference sequence). Germline trimming cut 2 bases from V and 4 bases from J; bases unmatched to any gene: 5. Supplemented by reference TRBV7-9 and TRBJ2-3, the full variable domain reads DTGVSQNPRHKITKRGQNVTFRCDPISEHNRLYWYRQTLGQGPEFLTYFQNEAQLEKSRLLSDRFSAERPKGSFSTLEIQRTEQGDSAMYLCASSLPQGAADTQYFGPGTRLTVL.

The chain links TRBV12-5 to TRBJ2-7; the match to TRBD1 covers 7 bases. CDR1 and CDR2 from the germline V gene are LGHNT and FRNRAP. This CDR3 is built from 16 residues. Germline trimming cut 1 base from V and 6 bases from J; bases unmatched to any gene: 12. The CDR3 sequence: CASGLATGKGASEQYF. CDR3 nucleotides: TGTGCTAGTGGTTTGGCCACCGGGAAGGGGGCGAGCGAGCAGTACTTC.

The chain employs TRBV18 and TRBJ1-1; 9 bases line up with TRBD1. With 6 bases clipped from V and 6 bases from J, the junction kept 8 bases outside the gene matches. Germline lookup yields CDR1 KGHSH and CDR2 LQKENI. The CDR3 sequence is 14 residues long. The CDR3 reads CASSPGTGSAEAFF. Written as DNA, the CDR3 is TGTGCCAGCTCCCCCGGGACAGGGTCCGCTGAAGCTTTCTTT.

The chain couples TRBV7-2 to TRBJ1-1; D gene ambiguous. The CDR3 covers 13 residues. Trimming removed 2 bases from V and 3 bases from J, with 7 bases in between. Germline V CDR1 and CDR2: SGHTA, FQGNSA. CDR3 in DNA: TGTGCCAGCAGCTTACGAGTGGACACTGAAGCTTTCTTT. It is translated as CASSLRVDTEAFF.

V usage is TRBV5-1 and J usage is TRBJ1-1, with D unresolved. In germline, CDR1 is SGHRS, CDR2 YFSETQ. CDR3 length equals 14 residues. Trimming shortened V by 0 bases and J by 0 bases, and 6 bases separated the two germline ends. The CDR3 is CASSLDLLNTEAFF. CDR3 DNA: TGCGCCAGCAGCTTGGATCTCTTGAACACTGAAGCTTTCTTT.